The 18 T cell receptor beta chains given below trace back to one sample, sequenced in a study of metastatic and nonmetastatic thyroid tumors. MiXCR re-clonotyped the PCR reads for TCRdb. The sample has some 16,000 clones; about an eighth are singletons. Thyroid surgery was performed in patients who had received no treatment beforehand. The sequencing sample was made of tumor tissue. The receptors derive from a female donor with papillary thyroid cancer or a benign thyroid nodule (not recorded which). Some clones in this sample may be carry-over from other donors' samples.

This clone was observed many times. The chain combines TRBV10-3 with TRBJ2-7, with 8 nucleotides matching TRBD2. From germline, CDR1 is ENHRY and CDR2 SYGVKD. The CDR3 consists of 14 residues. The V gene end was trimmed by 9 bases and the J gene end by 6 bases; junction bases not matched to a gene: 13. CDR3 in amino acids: CAIRPAGDVGEQYF. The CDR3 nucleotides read TGTGCCATACGACCAGCGGGGGATGTGGGCGAGCAGTACTTC.

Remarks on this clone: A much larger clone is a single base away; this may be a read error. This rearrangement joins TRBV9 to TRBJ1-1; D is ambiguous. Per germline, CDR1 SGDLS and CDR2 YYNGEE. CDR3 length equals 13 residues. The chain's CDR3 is CASNVVTYAEAFF. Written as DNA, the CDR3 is TGTGCCAGCAACGTAGTAACCTACGCTGAAGCTTTCTTT. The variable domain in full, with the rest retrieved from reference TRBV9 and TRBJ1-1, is DSGVTQTPKHLITATGQRVTLRCSPRSGDLSVYWYQQSLDQGLQFLIQYYNGEERAKGNILERFSAQQFPDLHSELNLSSLELGDSALYFCASNVVTYAEAFFGQGTRLTVV.

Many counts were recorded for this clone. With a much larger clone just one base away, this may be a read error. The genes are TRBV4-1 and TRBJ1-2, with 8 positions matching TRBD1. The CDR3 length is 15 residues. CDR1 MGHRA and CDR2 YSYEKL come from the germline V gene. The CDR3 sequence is CASSQDPAGEQGETF. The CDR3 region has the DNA TGCGCCAGCAGCCAAGATCCAGCCGGCGAACAGGGGGAAACTTTC.

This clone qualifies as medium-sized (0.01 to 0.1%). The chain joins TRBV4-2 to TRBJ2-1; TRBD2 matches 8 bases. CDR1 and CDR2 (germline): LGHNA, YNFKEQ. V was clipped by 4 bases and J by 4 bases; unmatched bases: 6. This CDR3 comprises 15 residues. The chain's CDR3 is CASSLGLAAYNEQFF. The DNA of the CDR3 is TGTGCCAGCAGCCTCGGACTAGCAGCTTACAATGAGCAGTTCTTC.

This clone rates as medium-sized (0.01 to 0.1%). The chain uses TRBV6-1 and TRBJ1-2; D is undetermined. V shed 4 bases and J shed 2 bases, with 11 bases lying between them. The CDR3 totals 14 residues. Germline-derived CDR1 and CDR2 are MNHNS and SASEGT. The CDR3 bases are TGTGCCAGCAGTGCCCGGACTGCGAACTATGGCTACACCTTC. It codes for CASSARTANYGYTF.

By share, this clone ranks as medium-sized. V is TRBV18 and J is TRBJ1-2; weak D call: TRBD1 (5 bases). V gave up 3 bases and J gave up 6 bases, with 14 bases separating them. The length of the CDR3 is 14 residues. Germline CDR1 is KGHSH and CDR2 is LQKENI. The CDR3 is CASSPTGPGDGYTF. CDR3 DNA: TGTGCCAGCTCACCTACGGGGCCTGGCGATGGCTACACCTTC.

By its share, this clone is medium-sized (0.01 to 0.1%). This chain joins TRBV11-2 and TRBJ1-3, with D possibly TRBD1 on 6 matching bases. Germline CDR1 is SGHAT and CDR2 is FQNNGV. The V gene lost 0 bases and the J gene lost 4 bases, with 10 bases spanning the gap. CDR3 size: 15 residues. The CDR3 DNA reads TGTGCCAGCAGCTTAGATCCAGGGACAGGAAACACCATATATTTT. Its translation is CASSLDPGTGNTIYF.

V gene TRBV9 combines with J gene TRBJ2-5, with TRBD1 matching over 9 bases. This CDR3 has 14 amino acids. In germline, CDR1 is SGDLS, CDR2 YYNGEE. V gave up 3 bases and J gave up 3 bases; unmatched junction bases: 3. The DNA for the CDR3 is TGTGCCAGCAGCGCAAGACAGGGGGAAGAGACCCAGTACTTC. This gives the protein CASSARQGEETQYF.

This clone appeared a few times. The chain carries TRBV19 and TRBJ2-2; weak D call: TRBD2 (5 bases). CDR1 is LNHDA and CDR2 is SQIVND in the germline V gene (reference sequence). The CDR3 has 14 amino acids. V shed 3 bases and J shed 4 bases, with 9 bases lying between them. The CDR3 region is CASSIGLRTGELFF. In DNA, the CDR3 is TGTGCCAGTAGTATCGGACTTCGCACCGGGGAGCTGTTTTTT.

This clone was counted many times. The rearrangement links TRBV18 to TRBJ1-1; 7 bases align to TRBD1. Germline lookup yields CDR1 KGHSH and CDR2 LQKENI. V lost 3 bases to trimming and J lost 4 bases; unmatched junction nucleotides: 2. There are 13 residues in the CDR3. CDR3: CASSPAGGTEAFF. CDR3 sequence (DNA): TGTGCCAGCTCACCGGCAGGGGGCACTGAAGCTTTCTTT. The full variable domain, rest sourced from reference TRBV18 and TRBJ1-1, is NAGVMQNPRHLVRRRGQEARLRCSPMKGHSHVYWYRQLPEEGLKFMVYLQKENIIDESGMPKERFSAEFPKEGPSILRIQQVVRGDSAAYFCASSPAGGTEAFFGQGTRLTVV.

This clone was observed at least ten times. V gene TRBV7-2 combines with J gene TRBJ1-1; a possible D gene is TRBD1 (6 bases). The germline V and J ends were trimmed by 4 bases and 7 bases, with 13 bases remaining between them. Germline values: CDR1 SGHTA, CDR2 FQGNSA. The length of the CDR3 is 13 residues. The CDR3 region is CASSSLDRHEAFF. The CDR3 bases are TGTGCCAGCAGCTCACTGGACAGACATGAAGCTTTCTTT.

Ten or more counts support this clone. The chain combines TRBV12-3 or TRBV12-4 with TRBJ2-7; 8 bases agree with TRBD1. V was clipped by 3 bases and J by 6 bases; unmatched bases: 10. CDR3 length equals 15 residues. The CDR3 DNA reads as TGTGCCAGCAGTTTTGGATCGACAGGGGTTCTCGAGCAGTACTTC. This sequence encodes CASSFGSTGVLEQYF.

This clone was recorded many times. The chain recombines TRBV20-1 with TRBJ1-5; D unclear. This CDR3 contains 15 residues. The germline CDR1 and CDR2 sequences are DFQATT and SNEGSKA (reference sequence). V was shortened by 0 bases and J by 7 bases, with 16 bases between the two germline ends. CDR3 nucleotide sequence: TGCAGTGCTAGAGATGGAAGGGTATTGAACCAGCCCCAGCATTTT. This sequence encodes CSARDGRVLNQPQHF.

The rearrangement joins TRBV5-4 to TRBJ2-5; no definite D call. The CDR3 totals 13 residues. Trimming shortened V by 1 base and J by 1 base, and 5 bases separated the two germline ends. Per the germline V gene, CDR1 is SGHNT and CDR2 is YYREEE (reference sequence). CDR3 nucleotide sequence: TGTGCCAGCAGCTTGTTGGGCCAAGAGACCCAGTACTTC. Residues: CASSLLGQETQYF.

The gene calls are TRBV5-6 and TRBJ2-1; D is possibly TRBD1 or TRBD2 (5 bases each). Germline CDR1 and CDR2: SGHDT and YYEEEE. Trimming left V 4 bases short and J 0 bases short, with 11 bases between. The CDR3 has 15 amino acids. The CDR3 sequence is CASSGGRSSYNEQFF. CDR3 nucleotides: TGTGCCAGCAGCGGGGGACGGAGCTCCTACAATGAGCAGTTCTTC.

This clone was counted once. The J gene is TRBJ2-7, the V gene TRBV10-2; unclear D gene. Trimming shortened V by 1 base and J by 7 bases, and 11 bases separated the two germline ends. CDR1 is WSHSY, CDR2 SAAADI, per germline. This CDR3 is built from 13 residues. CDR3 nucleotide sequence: TGCGCCAGCAGTGAGTTGGCCAAAGGGGAGCAGTACTTC. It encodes CASSELAKGEQYF.

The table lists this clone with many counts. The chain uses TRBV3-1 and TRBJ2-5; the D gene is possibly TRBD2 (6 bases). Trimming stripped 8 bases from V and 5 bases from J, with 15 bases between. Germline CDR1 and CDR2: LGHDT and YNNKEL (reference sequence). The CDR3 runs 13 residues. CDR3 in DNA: TGTGCCAGCGGAGGGCAGAAAGGGGAGACCCAGTACTTC. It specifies CASGGQKGETQYF.

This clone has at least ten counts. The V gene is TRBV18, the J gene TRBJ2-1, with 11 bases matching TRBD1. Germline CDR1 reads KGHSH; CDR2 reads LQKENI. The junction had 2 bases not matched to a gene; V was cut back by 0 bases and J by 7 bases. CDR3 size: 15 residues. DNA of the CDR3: TGTGCCAGCTCACCACCCGGGACAGGGGGTAATGAGCAGTTCTTC. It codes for CASSPPGTGGNEQFF.